The clone carrying this T cell receptor beta chain occurred a few times. The antigen remains undetermined. Noted treatment: around 19 received Ad26.COV2.S at low or high dose, single or two shots; 5 received placebo; per-sample allocation not given. Vaccine and placebo recipients were sampled on day 63 after the first injection. The data are from a study of Ad26.COV2.S vaccination and SARS-CoV-2 variants. Study in general: Donor allocation was to the COV1001 Ad26.COV2.S trial arm. The vaccine Ad26.COV2.S was put into the muscle once, or twice with 56 days between. Study observations and caveats: Reported post-vaccination CD8+ and CD4+ T cell responses to spike showed substantial breadth.

Trimming at V came to 5 bases and at J to 7 bases, leaving 17 bases not matched to a gene. This CDR3 has 17 residues. CDR1 LNHNV and CDR2 YYDKDF come from the germline V gene (reference sequence). Sequencing was performed with immunoSEQ multiplex PCR; in TCRdb, only in-frame clones are kept and a portion is missing. This table has some 420,000 clones, roughly 90% appearing once. This clonotype was obtained from a person aged 18-65 years who received the Ad26.COV2.S COVID-19 vaccine or a placebo. V gene TRBV15 combines with J gene TRBJ1-5; TRBD1 matches at 7 bases. This sample comprised peripheral blood, obtained in a trial of Ad26.COV2.S vaccine versus placebo. The CDR3 DNA is TGTGCCACCAGCGGCCTCCCGAGGAACAGGGGAAGCCAGCCCCAGCATTTT. Translation gives CATSGLPRNRGSQPQHF.